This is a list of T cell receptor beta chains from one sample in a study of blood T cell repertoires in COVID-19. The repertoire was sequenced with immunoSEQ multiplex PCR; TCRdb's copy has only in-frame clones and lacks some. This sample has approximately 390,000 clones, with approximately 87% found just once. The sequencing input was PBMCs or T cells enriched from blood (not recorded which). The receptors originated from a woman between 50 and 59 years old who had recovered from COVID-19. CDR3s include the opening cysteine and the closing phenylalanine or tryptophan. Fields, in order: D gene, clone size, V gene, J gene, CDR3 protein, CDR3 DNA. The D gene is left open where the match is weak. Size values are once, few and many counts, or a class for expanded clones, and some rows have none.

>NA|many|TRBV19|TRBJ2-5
CASSINPGFQETQYF
TGTGCCAGTAGTATAAACCCAGGATTCCAAGAGACCCAGTACTTC
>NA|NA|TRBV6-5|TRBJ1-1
CASRLTGQDTEAFF
TGTGCCAGCCGCCTAACAGGGCAAGACACTGAAGCTTTCTTT
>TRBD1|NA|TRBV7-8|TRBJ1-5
CASSFDRDQPQHF
TGTGCCAGCAGCTTCGACAGGGATCAGCCCCAGCATTTT
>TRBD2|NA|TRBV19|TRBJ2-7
CASSVGDYTYEQYF
TGTGCCAGTAGTGTCGGGGACTATACCTACGAGCAGTACTTC
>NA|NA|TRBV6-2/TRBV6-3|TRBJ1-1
CASSYRPGGHGEAFF
TGTGCCAGCAGTTACAGGCCCGGGGGGCACGGTGAAGCTTTCTTT
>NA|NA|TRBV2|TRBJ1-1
CASSDRAFMNTEAFF
TGTGCCAGCAGTGACAGGGCGTTCATGAACACTGAAGCTTTCTTT
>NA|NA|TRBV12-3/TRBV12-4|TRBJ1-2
CASSSPGNYGYTF
TGTGCCAGCAGTTCCCCAGGGAACTATGGCTACACCTTC
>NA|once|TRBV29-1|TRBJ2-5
CSVEGLSYQETQYF
TGCAGCGTTGAAGGGCTTTCCTACCAAGAGACCCAGTACTTC
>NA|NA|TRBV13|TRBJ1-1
CASSPGTRTEAFF
TGTGCCAGCAGCCCAGGGACAAGGACTGAAGCTTTCTTT
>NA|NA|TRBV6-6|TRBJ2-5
CASSSPLAARETQYF
TGTGCCAGCAGTTCCCCATTAGCGGCTCGGGAGACCCAGTACTTC
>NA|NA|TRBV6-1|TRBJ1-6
CASSEYELAGSPLHF
TGTGCCAGCAGTGAATACGAACTGGCGGGGTCACCCCTCCACTTT
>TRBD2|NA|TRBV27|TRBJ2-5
CASRGLGLAVYGQETQYF
TGTGCCAGCAGAGGATTAGGCCTAGCGGTATATGGGCAAGAGACCCAGTACTTC
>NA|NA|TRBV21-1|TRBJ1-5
CASSQEGTGNQPQHF
TGTGCCAGCAGCCAGGAGGGGACAGGCAATCAGCCCCAGCATTTT
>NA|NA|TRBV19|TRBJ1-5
CASRTGLSNQPQHF
TGTGCCAGTAGGACAGGTCTTAGCAATCAGCCCCAGCATTTT
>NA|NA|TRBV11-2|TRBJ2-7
CASSVAGSLYEQYF
TGTGCCAGCAGTGTGGCAGGCTCACTCTACGAGCAGTACTTC
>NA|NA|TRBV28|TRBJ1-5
CASSSTGTLFSNQPQHF
TGTGCCAGCAGTTCCACTGGGACTCTCTTTAGCAATCAGCCCCAGCATTTT
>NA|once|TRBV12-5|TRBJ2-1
CASGRDTHEQFF
TGTGCTAGTGGCCGGGATACCCATGAGCAGTTCTTC
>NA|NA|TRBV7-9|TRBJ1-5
CASSFDRYQPQHF
TGTGCCAGCAGTTTCGACAGGTATCAGCCCCAGCATTTT
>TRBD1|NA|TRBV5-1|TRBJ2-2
CASRRTGTGNTGELFF
TGCGCCAGCAGACGTACCGGGACAGGGAACACCGGGGAGCTGTTTTTT
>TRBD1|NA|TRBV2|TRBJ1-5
CASSSLGQGLQPQHF
TGTGCCAGCAGCTCCCTGGGACAGGGGCTTCAGCCCCAGCATTTT
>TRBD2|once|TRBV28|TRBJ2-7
CASSLTSGGTSYEQYF
TGTGCCAGCAGTTTGACTAGCGGGGGGACCTCCTACGAGCAGTACTTC
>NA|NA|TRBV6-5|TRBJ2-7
CASSWTDISYEQYF
TGTGCCAGCAGCTGGACAGACATCTCCTACGAGCAGTACTTC
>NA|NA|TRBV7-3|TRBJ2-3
CASSLTSRTDTQYF
TGTGCCAGCAGCTTAACGTCGCGGACAGATACGCAGTATTTT
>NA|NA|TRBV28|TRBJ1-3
CASRRTVGNTIYF
TGTGCCAGCAGAAGGACAGTAGGAAACACCATATATTTT
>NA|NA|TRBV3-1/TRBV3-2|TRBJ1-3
CASSPLAGNGNTIYF
TGTGCCAGCAGCCCCCTGGCAGGGAATGGAAACACCATATATTTT
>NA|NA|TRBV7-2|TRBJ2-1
CASSARSMSGEQFF
TGTGCCAGCAGCGCAAGGTCTATGTCGGGTGAGCAGTTCTTC
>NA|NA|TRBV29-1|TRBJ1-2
CSVGVLGSYGYTF
TGCAGCGTTGGAGTTCTGGGGAGCTATGGCTACACCTTC
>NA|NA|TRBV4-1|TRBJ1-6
CASSPGSPPLHF
TGCGCCAGCAGCCCGGGATCGCCACCCCTCCACTTT
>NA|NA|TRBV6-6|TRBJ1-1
CASSYRAWEAFF
TGTGCCAGCAGTTACAGGGCTTGGGAGGCTTTCTTT
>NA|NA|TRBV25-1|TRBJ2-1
CASLGQGGEQFF
TGTGCCAGCCTCGGACAGGGAGGGGAGCAGTTCTTC
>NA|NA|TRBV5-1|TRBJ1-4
CASSRGGGQEKLFF
TGCGCCAGCAGCCGCGGTGGAGGTCAGGAAAAACTGTTTTTT
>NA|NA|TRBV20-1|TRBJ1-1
CSASERPDLVAFF
TGCAGTGCTAGTGAGCGGCCGGACTTAGTAGCTTTCTTT
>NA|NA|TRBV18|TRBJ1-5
CASSPRGDQPQHF
TGTGCCAGCTCACCCCGGGGGGACCAGCCCCAGCATTTT
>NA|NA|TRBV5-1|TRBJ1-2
CASSLETAYGYTF
TGCGCCAGCAGCTTGGAGACAGCCTATGGCTACACCTTC
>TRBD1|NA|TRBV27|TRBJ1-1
CASSLLGQLTTEAFF
TGTGCCAGCAGTTTATTGGGACAGTTGACCACTGAAGCTTTCTTT
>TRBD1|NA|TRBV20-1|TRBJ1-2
CSARGLDGYTF
TGCAGTGCCAGGGGGCTGGATGGCTACACCTTC
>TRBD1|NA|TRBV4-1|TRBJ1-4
CASSPGTGVEKLFF
TGCGCCAGCAGCCCGGGGACAGGGGTGGAAAAACTGTTTTTT
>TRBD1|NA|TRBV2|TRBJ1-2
CASSQTGVGYGYTF
TGTGCCAGCAGTCAAACAGGGGTCGGATATGGCTACACCTTC
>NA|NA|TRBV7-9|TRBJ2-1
CASSQLGRVGNEQFF
TGTGCCAGCAGCCAACTGGGCAGGGTGGGCAATGAGCAGTTCTTC
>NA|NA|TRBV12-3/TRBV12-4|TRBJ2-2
CASSVGVAGELFF
TGTGCCAGCAGTGTCGGGGTTGCCGGGGAGCTGTTTTTT
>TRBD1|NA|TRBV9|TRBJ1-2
CASSVGDRPRGSYGYTF
TGTGCCAGCAGCGTAGGGGACAGACCTAGGGGATCCTATGGCTACACCTTC
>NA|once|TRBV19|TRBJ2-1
CASGGWGERRSNEQFF
TGTGCCAGTGGCGGATGGGGGGAGCGTCGGTCGAATGAGCAGTTCTTC
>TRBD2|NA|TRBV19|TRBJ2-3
CASAQAGVTDTQYF
TGTGCCAGTGCCCAGGCGGGGGTGACAGATACGCAGTATTTT
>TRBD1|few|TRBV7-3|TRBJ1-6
CASSAAGGSPLHF
TGTGCCAGCAGCGCAGCAGGGGGTTCACCCCTCCACTTT
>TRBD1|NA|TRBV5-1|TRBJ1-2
CASKPFQQGSYGYTF
TGCGCCAGCAAACCCTTTCAACAGGGGAGCTATGGCTACACCTTC